A selection of T cell receptor beta chains follows, all from one sample in a study of T cells after yellow fever vaccination. TCRdb reprocessed the 5' RACE reads via MiXCR and lists one record per CDR3 protein. Seen here are a few hundred thousand distinct CDR3 sequences, about 5.2% observed once, and the top ten hold more than 3%. Specimen: CD4+ T cells sorted from PBMCs, collected on the day of the yellow fever booster vaccination. The receptors come from a man aged 18-30 years who received the YFV17D yellow fever vaccine. CDR3s include the opening cysteine and the closing phenylalanine or tryptophan. A D gene is named only where the DNA matches it firmly.

cdr3_aa | j_call | v_call | d_call
CSHLWGAAEAFF | TRBJ1-1 | TRBV29-1 | .
CASSQAGSSGTGGRNEQFF | TRBJ2-1 | TRBV4-1 | TRBD1
CASSEGAFRQETQYF | TRBJ2-5 | TRBV25-1 | .
CSVDGRGGETQYF | TRBJ2-5 | TRBV29-1 | .
CASSYSEGNQPQHF | TRBJ1-5 | TRBV6-6 | .
CASKDDRTSGRNEQFF | TRBJ2-1 | TRBV6-2/TRBV6-3 | TRBD2
CASSRGQGYSPLHF | TRBJ1-6 | TRBV5-1 | TRBD1
CASSQQGDFYGYTF | TRBJ1-2 | TRBV4-2 | TRBD1
CASSPSKGGFTF | TRBJ1-2 | TRBV9 | .
CASHRTGTDTQYF | TRBJ2-3 | TRBV7-2 | .
CASSARLRGLLHF | TRBJ1-6 | TRBV12-3/TRBV12-4 | .
CASSLYKKETQYF | TRBJ2-5 | TRBV7-2 | .
CSASSGLSTDTQYF | TRBJ2-3 | TRBV20-1 | .
CASSLGRTDTKYF | TRBJ2-3 | TRBV5-5 | .
CASSKVGSGGADTQYF | TRBJ2-3 | TRBV21-1 | .
CASSLRATNEKLFF | TRBJ1-4 | TRBV7-2 | .
CASSFWIDGGADTQYF | TRBJ2-3 | TRBV12-3/TRBV12-4 | .
CATSDPRRGGGNIQYF | TRBJ2-4 | TRBV24-1 | TRBD2
CASSQEGAGGFDVPYTF | TRBJ1-2 | TRBV4-3 | TRBD1
CASSQDPRQPQHF | TRBJ1-5 | TRBV3-1 | .
CASSQLGGLAGNEQFF | TRBJ2-1 | TRBV4-3 | TRBD2
CSVVAGLTYEQYF | TRBJ2-7 | TRBV29-1 | .